Below are 17 T cell receptor beta chains sequenced from a single sample in a study of cytomegalovirus exposure and HLA in healthy donors. PCR involved 60 Vbeta and 13 Jbeta primers. The assay was immunoSEQ multiplex PCR, and TCRdb's table has in-frame clones only and misses some. This table has fewer than 250,000 clones, just over 75% appearing once. Material for sequencing was PBMCs. All receptors derive from a man younger than 30 in good health and CMV-seronegative.

The chain is built from TRBV28 and TRBJ1-1, with 11 bases that match TRBD1. Per germline, CDR1 MDHEN and CDR2 SYDVKM. The CDR3 totals 15 residues. V gave up 9 bases and J gave up 4 bases; unmatched junction bases: 10. The CDR3 nucleotides are TGTGCCAGTGCCTTCAAGGGGACAGGGGGCACTGAAGCTTTCTTT. Amino acid sequence: CASAFKGTGGTEAFF.

This clone appeared once. An end of the junction does not agree with germline; a read error may underlie this. This chain connects TRBV7-9 to TRBJ2-5, with TRBD1 identical over 7 bases. The CDR3 has 13 amino acids. Germline V gene sequence: CDR1 SEHNR, CDR2 FQNEAQ (reference sequence). The CDR3 here is CSSSLGQQETQYF. DNA of the CDR3: TGTTCCAGCAGCTTGGGACAGCAAGAGACCCAGTACTTC.

The CDR3 coding sequence is TGTGCCTTGTTCGGGACTAGCGGGAGTCACGAGCAGTTCTTC. Protein product: CALFGTSGSHEQFF. V and J are TRBV6-5 and TRBJ2-1, with TRBD2 identical over 14 bases. The V segment lost 11 bases and the J segment 10 bases; nucleotides outside the gene matches: 10. The CDR3 spans 14 residues. CDR1 is MNHEY, CDR2 SVGAGI, per germline.

Regarding this clone: The germline gene is not matched at one end of the junction; a read error may be the cause. The chain recombines TRBV18 with TRBJ2-3, with a weak D call TRBD2 (5 bases). The germline gives CDR1 KGHSH, CDR2 LQKENI. This CDR3 region has 17 residues. The CDR3 DNA is TGTGCCAGCTCCCCACGCGCTGGCACTAGAGGAGGAGATACGCAGTATTTT. Its protein is CASSPRAGTRGGDTQYF.

This rearrangement joins TRBV29-1 to TRBJ1-2; D is possibly TRBD1 (5 bases). There are 14 residues in the CDR3. Germline-derived CDR1 and CDR2 are SQVTM and ANQGSEA. V shed 0 bases and J shed 7 bases, with 15 bases lying between them. The CDR3 loop is CSVEEENRRPGYTF. The CDR3 region has the DNA TGCAGCGTTGAAGAGGAGAACAGGCGCCCTGGCTACACCTTC.

About this clone itself: One end of the junction fails to match germline, which may point to a read error. The chain recombines TRBV7-9 with TRBJ1-1; D is undetermined. The CDR3 contains 11 residues. CDR1 is SEHNR and CDR2 is FQNEAQ in the germline V gene (reference sequence). CDR3 in DNA: TGTTCCAGCGCCGGGTACACTGAAGCTTTCTTT. Encoded protein: CSSAGYTEAFF.

This clone was detected once. V gene TRBV7-9 combines with J gene TRBJ1-2; TRBD1 agrees at 8 bases. Trimming took 5 bases from V and 1 from J; bases not matched to a gene: 9. Per the germline V gene, CDR1 is SEHNR and CDR2 is FQNEAQ (reference sequence). The CDR3 runs 16 residues. CDR3 DNA: TGTGCCAGCAGCCCGCCGAACAGGGGGAATAACTATGGCTACACCTTC. The encoded protein is CASSPPNRGNNYGYTF.

In this sample, this clone turned up once. CDR3 loop: CASRDRYSNQPQHF. The CDR3 DNA sequence: TGTGCCAGCAGGGACAGGTATAGCAATCAGCCCCAGCATTTT. The chain uses TRBV6-5 and TRBJ1-5, with 7 nucleotides matching TRBD1. The CDR3 runs to 14 residues. Germline V lookup: CDR1 MNHEY, CDR2 SVGAGI. V trimming: 6 bases; J trimming: 0 bases; junction bases outside the gene matches: 2.

The chain uses TRBV20-1 and TRBJ2-7; the D gene is possibly TRBD2 (5 bases). Trimming took 6 bases from V and 4 from J, leaving 10 bases between them. The CDR3 spans 11 residues. CDR1 and CDR2 (germline): DFQATT, SNEGSKA (reference sequence). The CDR3 DNA sequence: TGCAGTGCCCCTCGCGGGTACGAGCAGTACTTC. Translating it yields CSAPRGYEQYF.

The chain has TRBV27 and TRBJ2-1; 8 bases are a match to TRBD2. The germline CDR1 and CDR2 sequences are MNHEY and SMNVEV (reference sequence). After removal of 8 bases from V and 6 bases from J, the junction contained 9 bases not matched to a gene. This CDR3 region has 14 residues. The CDR3 loop reads CASGTGGRFNEQFF. For the CDR3, the DNA is TGTGCCAGCGGCACGGGCGGGAGGTTCAATGAGCAGTTCTTC.

The gene calls are TRBV7-6 and TRBJ2-1; maybe TRBD2 (6 bases). V was shortened by 3 bases and J by 8 bases, with 14 bases between the two germline ends. The germline V gene encodes CDR1 SGHVS and CDR2 FNYEAQ. The length of the CDR3 is 14 residues. The CDR3 sequence: CASSLVLGTDEQFF. In DNA, the CDR3 is TGTGCCAGCAGCTTGGTACTAGGGACTGATGAGCAGTTCTTC.

The chain combines TRBV11-2 with TRBJ1-5, with D possibly TRBD1 on 6 matching bases. This CDR3 comprises 14 residues. V was shortened by 5 bases and J by 7 bases, with 15 bases between the two germline ends. From germline, CDR1 is SGHAT and CDR2 FQNNGV. The CDR3 spells CASSPGTFQQPQHF. The CDR3 nucleotides are TGTGCCAGCAGCCCCGGGACATTCCAACAGCCCCAGCATTTT.

The chain combines TRBV9 with TRBJ2-1; 14 bases are a match to TRBD2. The ends lost 3 bases at V and 8 bases at J; junction bases unmatched: 7. In germline, CDR1 is SGDLS, CDR2 YYNGEE. The CDR3 is 16 amino acids. CDR3 region: CASSGGTSGSGDEQFF. In DNA, the CDR3 is TGTGCCAGCAGCGGAGGGACTAGCGGGAGTGGGGATGAGCAGTTCTTC.

V gene TRBV29-1 combines with J gene TRBJ1-5; 10 bases are a match to TRBD1. Germline V gene sequence: CDR1 SQVTM, CDR2 ANQGSEA. CDR3 length: 15 amino acids. V gave up 6 bases and J gave up 1 base; unmatched junction bases: 6. This chain's CDR3 is CSVAGTGVSNQPQHF. The CDR3 region has the DNA TGCAGCGTCGCCGGGACAGGGGTCAGCAATCAGCCCCAGCATTTT. Drawing the rest from reference TRBV29-1 and TRBJ1-5, the complete variable domain is SAVISQKPSRDICQRGTSLTIQCQVDSQVTMMFWYRQQPGQSLTLIATANQGSEATYESGFVIDKFPISRPNLTFSTLTVSNMSPEDSSIYLCSVAGTGVSNQPQHFGDGTRLSIL.

The chain employs TRBV15 and TRBJ2-5; 10 bases match TRBD1. The CDR3 has 15 amino acids. J lost 3 bases, V lost 5 bases, and 6 bases had no gene match. The germline CDR1 and CDR2 sequences are LNHNV and YYDKDF (reference sequence). The CDR3 sequence: CATSRPGTGEETQYF. Written as DNA, the CDR3 is TGTGCCACCAGCCGACCAGGGACAGGGGAAGAGACCCAGTACTTC.

This chain joins TRBV13 and TRBJ1-5; a weak D match, TRBD1 (5 bases). Trimming removed 3 bases at V and 7 bases at J, with 13 bases between. Germline lookup yields CDR1 PRHDT and CDR2 FYEKMQ (reference sequence). This CDR3 has 14 residues. The CDR3 DNA reads TGTGCCAGCAGCTTTCGGGGGTTCAAGCAGCCCCAGCATTTT. It encodes CASSFRGFKQPQHF. Drawing the rest from reference TRBV13 and TRBJ1-5, the complete variable domain is AAGVIQSPRHLIKEKRETATLKCYPIPRHDTVYWYQQGPGQDPQFLISFYEKMQSDKGSIPDRFSAQQFSDYHSELNMSSLELGDSALYFCASSFRGFKQPQHFGDGTRLSIL.

This clone has only one observation. The chain combines TRBV18 with TRBJ2-3, with TRBD2 identical over 16 bases. Losses at the gene ends were 0 bases for V and 3 bases for J; bases not matched to a gene: 3. The CDR3 covers 18 residues. CDR1 is KGHSH and CDR2 is LQKENI in the germline V gene. CDR3 protein: CASSPPGLAGGSTDTQYF. CDR3 bases: TGTGCCAGCTCACCACCGGGACTAGCGGGAGGGAGTACAGATACGCAGTATTTT.